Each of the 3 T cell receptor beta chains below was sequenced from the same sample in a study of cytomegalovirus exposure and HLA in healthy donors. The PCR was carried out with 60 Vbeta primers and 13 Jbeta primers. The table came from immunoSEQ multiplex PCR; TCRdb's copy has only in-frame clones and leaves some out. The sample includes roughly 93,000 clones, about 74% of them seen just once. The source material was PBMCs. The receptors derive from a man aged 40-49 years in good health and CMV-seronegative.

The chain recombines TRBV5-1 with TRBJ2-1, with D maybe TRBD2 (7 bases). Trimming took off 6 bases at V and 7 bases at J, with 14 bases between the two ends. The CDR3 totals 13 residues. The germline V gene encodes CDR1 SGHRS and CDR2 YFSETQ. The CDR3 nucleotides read TGCGCCAGCACGAGGGGGGGCCGGAATGAGCAGTTCTTC. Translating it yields CASTRGGRNEQFF.

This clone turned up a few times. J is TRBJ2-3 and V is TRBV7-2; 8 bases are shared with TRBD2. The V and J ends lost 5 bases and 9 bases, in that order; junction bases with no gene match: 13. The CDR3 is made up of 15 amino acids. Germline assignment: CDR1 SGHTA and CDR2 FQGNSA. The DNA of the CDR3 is TGTGCCAGCAGCAGGGGAGCCGGGGGGGCGGGGACGCAGTATTTT. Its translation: CASSRGAGGAGTQYF.

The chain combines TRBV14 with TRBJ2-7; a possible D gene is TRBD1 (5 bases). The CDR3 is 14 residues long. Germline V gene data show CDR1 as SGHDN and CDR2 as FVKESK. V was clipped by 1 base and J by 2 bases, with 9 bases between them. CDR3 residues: CASSQVWGPYEQYF. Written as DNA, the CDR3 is TGTGCCAGCAGCCAAGTCTGGGGCCCCTACGAGCAGTACTTC.